These 29 T cell receptor beta chains were sequenced from one sample in a study of Graves' ophthalmopathy and Graves' hyperthyroidism. Amplification of the TCR beta CDR3 regions used RNA transcripts (as template). RT-PCR with HTBI primers came first, then second-round multiplex PCR. TCRdb processed the multiplex PCR reads anew with MiXCR; each CDR3 protein has one entry. The data contain 600,000 to 950,000 distinct CDR3 sequences, 40% of them seen just once; the ten biggest clones take up 40% to 45%. The specimen sequenced was peripheral blood. Source of these receptors: an adult man with Graves' ophthalmopathy.

The gene calls are TRBV7-6 and TRBJ1-4, with 9 bases identical to TRBD1. This CDR3 comprises 15 residues. Per germline, CDR1 SGHVS and CDR2 FNYEAQ. With 6 bases clipped from V and 6 bases from J, the junction kept 8 bases outside the gene matches. CDR3 DNA: TGTGCCAGCAGGACACCGGGACAGGGTGATGAAAAACTGTTTTTT. Amino acids: CASRTPGQGDEKLFF.

This clonotype was seen a few times. In DNA form, the CDR3 reads TGTGCCAGCAGCCCGCGGGGGACGGCTACGAACACTGAAGCTTTCTTT. It is translated as CASSPRGTATNTEAFF. V and J are TRBV7-9 and TRBJ1-1, with D maybe TRBD1 (5 bases). Germline assignment: CDR1 SEHNR and CDR2 FQNEAQ (reference sequence). The CDR3 covers 16 residues. V shed 5 bases and J shed 1 base, with 17 bases lying between them.

The table lists this clonotype with a few counts. The chain recombines TRBV9 with TRBJ2-5; D gene unclear. V gave up 0 bases and J gave up 1 base, with 16 bases separating them. The CDR3 is 17 amino acids. Germline CDR1 and CDR2: SGDLS and YYNGEE. CDR3 residues: CASSVEPSLYTQETQYF. The CDR3 bases are TGTGCCAGCAGCGTAGAGCCTTCTCTATACACCCAAGAGACCCAGTACTTC.

The sample holds many counts of this clonotype. The chain carries TRBV29-1 and TRBJ2-5; D is possibly TRBD2 (7 bases). Germline V gene lookup returns CDR1 SQVTM and CDR2 ANQGSEA. The V end lost 6 bases, the J end lost 5 bases, and 16 bases lay between the germline ends. This CDR3 comprises 13 residues. The CDR3 reads CSVVGGGVETQYF. CDR3 bases: TGCAGCGTGGTAGGGGGGGGCGTGGAGACCCAGTACTTC.

This clonotype was found many times. This sequence joins TRBV5-8 and TRBJ1-1; no clear D gene. This CDR3 has 13 amino acids. The germline V gene has CDR1 SGHTS and CDR2 YDEGEE. V was pared by 4 bases and J by 0 bases, with 7 bases between. The CDR3 is CASSLWMNTEAFF. The CDR3 DNA reads TGTGCCAGCAGCCTATGGATGAACACTGAAGCTTTCTTT. The whole variable domain, filled in from reference TRBV5-8 and TRBJ1-1, reads EAGVTQSPTHLIKTRGQQATLRCSPISGHTSVYWYQQALGLGLQFLLWYDEGEERNRGNFPPRFSGRQFPNYSSELNVNALELEDSALYLCASSLWMNTEAFFGQGTRLTVV.

CDR3 residues: CSATWTGGQIEQYF. CDR3 DNA sequence: TGCAGCGCTACCTGGACAGGGGGCCAGATCGAGCAGTACTTC. The V gene is TRBV29-1, the J gene TRBJ2-7; 11 bases line up with TRBD1. With 7 bases clipped from V and 6 bases from J, the junction kept 11 bases outside the gene matches. The CDR3 extends over 14 amino acids. Per germline, CDR1 SQVTM and CDR2 ANQGSEA.

A note on this clonotype: A read error is possible here, since a much larger clone lies one base away. The rearrangement joins TRBV7-8 to TRBJ1-5; no clear D. The CDR3 totals 15 residues. Germline-derived CDR1 and CDR2 are SGHVS and FQNEAQ. Trimming pared 5 bases from V and 3 bases from J, leaving 14 bases between. The CDR3 here is CASSRIDGVNQPQHF. CDR3 bases: TGTGCCAGCAGCCGAATCGACGGCGTCAATCAGCCCCAGCATTTT.

The gene calls are TRBV29-1 and TRBJ1-3; TRBD1 aligns across 7 bases. V shed 6 bases and J 0 bases; nucleotides not matched to a gene: 5. The CDR3 contains 14 residues. From germline, CDR1 is SQVTM and CDR2 ANQGSEA. The CDR3 loop reads CSVGQSSSGNTIYF. The DNA for the CDR3 is TGCAGCGTGGGACAGAGCAGCTCTGGAAACACCATATATTTT.

This sequence joins TRBV25-1 and TRBJ1-2; unclear D gene. CDR1 is MGHDK and CDR2 is SYGVNS in the germline V gene. The germline V and J ends were trimmed by 5 bases and 8 bases, with 24 bases remaining between them. The CDR3 totals 16 residues. DNA for the CDR3: TGTGCCAGCAGTCGGATACACTCCCTCAGAAATAGCGGCTACACCTTC. It codes for CASSRIHSLRNSGYTF.

About this clonotype itself: A much larger clone lies one base from this, so it may be a read error. This chain joins TRBV10-3 and TRBJ1-2; D might be TRBD1 (5 bases). Germline V gene lookup returns CDR1 ENHRY and CDR2 SYGVKD. The CDR3 consists of 14 residues. CDR3 sequence: CAINEDGGNYGYTF. CDR3 sequence (DNA): TGTGCCATCAATGAGGACGGGGGAAACTATGGCTACACCTTC.

This clonotype showed up many times. The chain uses TRBV7-9 and TRBJ2-7; the D gene is possibly TRBD1 (6 bases). Trimming shortened V by 5 bases and J by 4 bases, and 9 bases separated the two germline ends. The CDR3 has 12 amino acids. Germline loops: CDR1 SEHNR, CDR2 FQNEAQ (reference sequence). Here the CDR3 reads CASSVQGYEQYF. CDR3 bases: TGTGCCAGCAGCGTACAGGGATACGAGCAGTACTTC.

This clonotype was counted at least ten times. This sequence joins TRBV24-1 and TRBJ2-2; D is unclear. This CDR3 has 12 amino acids. With 5 bases removed from V and 6 bases from J, the gap between germline ends came to 6 bases. Germline V gives CDR1 KGHDR, CDR2 SFDVKD. CDR3 residues: CATSVNPGELFF. The CDR3 coding sequence is TGTGCCACCAGTGTAAATCCCGGGGAGCTGTTTTTT.

The rearrangement joins TRBV10-3 to TRBJ1-1; D is uncertain. Per the germline V gene, CDR1 is ENHRY and CDR2 is SYGVKD. The CDR3 totals 13 residues. V lost 4 bases to trimming and J lost 4 bases, with 10 bases between them. DNA of the CDR3: TGTGCCATCAGTGCGGGATTGGGCACTGAAGCTTTCTTT. Translated: CAISAGLGTEAFF.

This clonotype was counted many times. The chain has TRBV29-1 and TRBJ2-2; 8 bases fit TRBD1. V gave up 6 bases and J gave up 1 base; unmatched junction bases: 4. CDR1 is SQVTM, CDR2 ANQGSEA, per germline. The CDR3 totals 14 residues. DNA for the CDR3: TGCAGCGTGGACGACAGGGGGAACACCGGGGAGCTGTTTTTT. Translation gives CSVDDRGNTGELFF.

This sequence joins TRBV11-2 and TRBJ1-2; 7 bases are a match to TRBD1. The CDR3 loop spans 14 amino acids. Trimming at V came to 2 bases and at J to 8 bases, leaving 8 bases not matched to a gene. In germline, CDR1 is SGHAT, CDR2 FQNNGV. For the CDR3, the DNA is TGTGCCAGCAGCTTAACTACAGGGGCCGGGGGCTACACCTTC. Its translation is CASSLTTGAGGYTF.

There are many counts of this clonotype. This chain links TRBV7-2 with TRBJ1-5; D is perhaps TRBD1 (6 bases). This CDR3 contains 15 residues. CDR1 is SGHTA, CDR2 FQGNSA, per germline. With 5 bases removed from V and 2 bases from J, the gap between germline ends came to 13 bases. The CDR3 reads CASSQLGGGNQPQHF. The CDR3 DNA sequence: TGTGCCAGCAGCCAGTTGGGGGGCGGCAATCAGCCCCAGCATTTT.

This clonotype came up many times. The chain links TRBV29-1 to TRBJ2-5, with D possibly TRBD1 on 5 matching bases. Germline CDR1 SQVTM, CDR2 ANQGSEA. V lost 5 bases and J lost 0, with 13 bases in between. This CDR3 spans 14 amino acids. CDR3 DNA: TGCAGCGTTCGTGAATGGACACACCAAGAGACCCAGTACTTC. Protein: CSVREWTHQETQYF.

This clonotype appeared a few times. Its ends do not fully match the called genes, so a read error is possible. This chain uses TRBV24-1 with TRBJ1-5; D gene ambiguous. This CDR3 is built from 16 residues. Germline V CDR1 and CDR2: KGHDR, SFDVKD. The CDR3 sequence is CASSYSATLDNQPQHF. CDR3 bases: TGTGCCAGCAGTTACTCAGCGACACTAGACAATCAGCCCCAGCATTTT.

CDR3 loop: CSAEQGREKLFF. The CDR3 DNA sequence: TGCAGTGCTGAACAGGGGCGCGAAAAACTGTTTTTT. The chain is built from TRBV20-1 and TRBJ1-4; TRBD1 matches at 7 bases. V lost 5 bases and J lost 8; bases outside the gene matches: 5. The germline V gene encodes CDR1 DFQATT and CDR2 SNEGSKA (reference sequence). The length of the CDR3 is 12 residues.

This clonotype was recorded many times. The junction shows a germline mismatch at one end, possibly a read error. This chain joins TRBV7-9 and TRBJ1-1; no definite D call. The CDR3 has 14 amino acids. Germline V gene sequence: CDR1 SEHNR, CDR2 FQNEAQ (reference sequence). The CDR3 DNA follows: TGCGCCAGCAGCTTGGCAGGTTCGAACACTGAAGCTTTCTTT. Amino acid sequence: CASSLAGSNTEAFF. Full variable domain (missing parts from reference TRBV7-9 and TRBJ1-1): DTGVSQNPRHKITKRGQNVTFRCDPISEHNRLYWYRQTLGQGPEFLTYFQNEAQLEKSRLLSDRFSAERPKGSFSTLEIQRTEQGDSAMYLCASSLAGSNTEAFFGQGTRLTVV.

Points on this clonotype: Given a much more abundant clone one base away, this may be a read error. The missing conserved phenylalanine or tryptophan at the end of this CDR3 makes a read error likely. The chain carries TRBV29-1 and TRBJ1-1; 10 bases fit TRBD1. V dropped 7 bases and J dropped 3; count of bases not matched to a gene: 14. Germline V gene lookup returns CDR1 SQVTM and CDR2 ANQGSEA. This CDR3 has 16 residues. The CDR3 protein is CSAEKGTGVRHTEAFL. In DNA form, the CDR3 reads TGCAGCGCCGAAAAGGGGACAGGGGTACGGCACACTGAAGCTTTCCTT.

The rearrangement joins TRBV15 to TRBJ1-1, with D unclear. The CDR3 consists of 14 residues. The V and J ends lost 0 bases and 0 bases respectively, with 5 bases between them. CDR1 is LNHNV, CDR2 YYDKDF, per germline (reference sequence). The CDR3 here is CATSRDGMNTEAFF. In DNA form, the CDR3 reads TGTGCCACCAGCAGAGATGGGATGAACACTGAAGCTTTCTTT.

The rearrangement joins TRBV25-1 to TRBJ2-2; 8 bases match TRBD2. CDR3 size: 15 residues. V trimming: 5 bases; J trimming: 8 bases; junction bases outside the gene matches: 10. Germline CDR1 and CDR2: MGHDK and SYGVNS. This CDR3 reads CASSYSPGGGGELFF. The CDR3 DNA reads as TGTGCCAGCAGTTACTCCCCGGGAGGGGGAGGGGAGCTGTTTTTT.

V gene TRBV29-1 combines with J gene TRBJ2-7; 7 nucleotides line up with TRBD2. Trimming cost V 7 bases and J 0 bases; bases outside gene matches: 9. Germline lookup yields CDR1 SQVTM and CDR2 ANQGSEA. The CDR3 spans 14 residues. The CDR3 DNA reads as TGCAGCGGGGAAGGCGGGGGTCGCTCCTACGAGCAGTACTTC. Amino acids: CSGEGGGRSYEQYF.

This clonotype was observed many times. This chain joins TRBV9 and TRBJ1-1; D ambiguous. CDR1 is SGDLS, CDR2 YYNGEE, per germline. The CDR3 length is 15 residues. V was shortened by 1 base and J by 8 bases, with 18 bases between the two germline ends. The CDR3 loop reads CASSVLGSVQQEAFF. CDR3 in DNA: TGTGCCAGCAGCGTACTCGGGAGCGTACAACAAGAAGCTTTCTTT.

This clonotype was observed once. V is TRBV6-5 and J is TRBJ1-4; D is uncertain. The CDR3 consists of 15 residues. The V end lost 0 bases, the J end lost 0 bases, and 5 bases lay between the germline ends. In germline, CDR1 is MNHEY, CDR2 SVGAGI. In DNA, the CDR3 is TGTGCCAGCAGTTACTCCAGGTCAACTAATGAAAAACTGTTTTTT. It yields the protein CASSYSRSTNEKLFF.

The CDR3 is CASSVGQAPWETQYF. The CDR3 bases are TGTGCCAGCAGCGTAGGTCAGGCGCCATGGGAGACCCAGTACTTC. V is TRBV9 and J is TRBJ2-5; no firm D call. Deletions cut 0 bases from V and 5 bases from J, with 14 bases between. Germline lookup yields CDR1 SGDLS and CDR2 YYNGEE. This CDR3 is built from 15 residues.

This clonotype turned up a few times. V is TRBV7-9 and J is TRBJ2-7; TRBD1 agrees at 11 bases. This CDR3 is 17 amino acids long. Germline values: CDR1 SEHNR, CDR2 FQNEAQ (reference sequence). After removal of 6 bases from V and 4 bases from J, the junction contained 14 bases not matched to a gene. The CDR3 spells CASSTGTGGSVAYEQYF. The CDR3 DNA reads TGTGCCAGCAGTACCGGGACAGGGGGTTCGGTTGCTTACGAGCAGTACTTC.

The rearrangement uses TRBV10-3 and TRBJ2-7; D is perhaps TRBD1 (6 bases). CDR1 is ENHRY, CDR2 SYGVKD, per germline. The V gene lost 7 bases and the J gene lost 2 bases, with 18 bases spanning the gap. CDR3 length equals 15 residues. CDR3 DNA sequence: TGTGCCATCACCTCTACCTTAGGGGGAGCCTACGAGCAGTACTTC. This gives the protein CAITSTLGGAYEQYF.